The present TCR beta chain was sequenced within a study of Ad26.COV2.S vaccination and SARS-CoV-2 variants. Study information: The donor belonged to the COV1001 Ad26.COV2.S trial arm. Recipients of Ad26.COV2.S got it intramuscularly, once or twice 56 days apart.

V dropped 3 bases and J dropped 1; count of bases not matched to a gene: 2. The CDR3 extends over 14 amino acids. CDR1 is SGHNT, CDR2 YYREEE, per germline (reference sequence). The treatment is: over 15 received Ad26.COV2.S at low or high dose, single or two shots; 5 received placebo; per-sample allocation not given. Specimen acquisition occurred on day 63 following the initial vaccine or placebo injection. This table comes from immunoSEQ multiplex PCR, and its TCRdb copy is limited to in-frame clones, with some not included. The sample has around 450,000 clones; about 90% are singletons. This sequence originates from a person aged 18 to 59 who received the Ad26.COV2.S COVID-19 vaccine or a placebo. Material: peripheral blood, obtained in a trial of Ad26.COV2.S vaccine versus placebo. The V and J genes are TRBV5-4 and TRBJ2-7; 9 bases fit TRBD2. DNA for the CDR3: TGTGCCAGCAGCTCGGCGGGAGGGTCCTACGAGCAGTACTTC. It is translated as CASSSAGGSYEQYF.